The present T cell receptor (beta chain) was sequenced within a study of blood T cell repertoires in COVID-19. Assay used: immunoSEQ multiplex PCR; TCRdb lists only in-frame clones, some missing. The table has some 37,000 clones, 90% seen once. With 6 bases removed from V and 3 bases from J, the gap between germline ends came to 12 bases. This CDR3 has 15 residues. Germline loops: CDR1 SNHLY, CDR2 FYNNEI. The TCR sequence derives from a human donor in a cohort sampled during active COVID-19. The specimen sequenced was peripheral blood. V and J are TRBV2 and TRBJ1-6; the D is unclear. In DNA form, the CDR3 reads TGTGCCAGCAGCCCCCAGTCCCACTATAATTCACCCCTCCACTTT. It codes for CASSPQSHYNSPLHF.